A selection of T cell receptor beta chains follows, all from one sample in a study of metastatic and nonmetastatic thyroid tumors. TCRdb ran MiXCR on the PCR reads. The sample has 53,000 or so clones, 20% seen once; the top ten hold about 4%. The specimen was blood. The origin of the receptors is a female donor with papillary thyroid cancer or a benign thyroid nodule (not recorded which). Some clones in this sample may be carry-over from other donors' samples. Both conserved end residues are trimmed from each CDR3. Each record gives: V gene, CDR3 protein.

v_gene: TRBV28
CDR3aa: ASSLSAGPRFTDTQY

v_gene: TRBV15
CDR3aa: ATSRARTGWDGYT

v_gene: TRBV20-1
CDR3aa: SAGGLGLYEQY

v_gene: TRBV27
CDR3aa: ASSIRVPPYEQY

v_gene: TRBV13
CDR3aa: ASSLREGNNEQF

v_gene: TRBV18
CDR3aa: ASSPSGNEQF

v_gene: TRBV24-1
CDR3aa: ATSEGLAGANEQF

v_gene: TRBV28
CDR3aa: ASSHPQGAGEGYEQF

v_gene: TRBV12-3/TRBV12-4
CDR3aa: ASSGFGTSGSYEQY

v_gene: TRBV27
CDR3aa: ASIPRLARFYEQY

v_gene: TRBV28
CDR3aa: ASSVGQVFCYEQY

v_gene: TRBV12-3/TRBV12-4
CDR3aa: ASNPGPGELF

v_gene: TRBV10-3
CDR3aa: AINTVYYGYT

v_gene: TRBV5-1
CDR3aa: SSSLETPMRDTQY

v_gene: TRBV11-2
CDR3aa: ASSPGTYSYSEQF

v_gene: TRBV6-1
CDR3aa: ASSQQGNLGELF

v_gene: TRBV28
CDR3aa: ASTTANTEAF

v_gene: TRBV27
CDR3aa: ASTIRPDTGELF

v_gene: TRBV9
CDR3aa: ASSVDPFGKGGGYT

v_gene: TRBV18
CDR3aa: ASSPQGGYNEQF